Given below is one TCR beta chain in context. The data were obtained in a study of blood T cells in healthy people across ages. CDR3 size: 14 residues. V trimming: 3 bases; J trimming: 4 bases; junction bases outside the gene matches: 4. The germline V gene has CDR1 LNHNV and CDR2 YYDKDF (reference sequence). Using a J-beta primer mix together with a sample-barcoded 5' primer, a second PCR was run for roughly 7 to 11 cycles. TCRdb passed the 5' RACE reads through MiXCR, listing each CDR3 protein once. The sample records hundreds of thousands of distinct CDR3 sequences, about 42% being singletons. Sequencing used blood. The chain is built from TRBV15 and TRBJ2-5, with TRBD1 matching 8 bases. The sequence was obtained from a man between 60 and 75 years old in good health. The CDR3 DNA follows: TGTGCCACCAGCAGGGGAGGACAGGGAGAGACCCAGTACTTC. Protein: CATSRGGQGETQYF.